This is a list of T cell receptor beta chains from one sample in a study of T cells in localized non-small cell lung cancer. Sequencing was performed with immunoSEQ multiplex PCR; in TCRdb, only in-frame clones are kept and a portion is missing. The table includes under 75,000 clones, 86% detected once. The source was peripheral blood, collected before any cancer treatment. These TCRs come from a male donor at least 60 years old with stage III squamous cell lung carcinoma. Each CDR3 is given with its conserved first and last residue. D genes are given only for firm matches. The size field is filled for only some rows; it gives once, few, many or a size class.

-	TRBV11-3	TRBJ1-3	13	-	TGTGCCAGCAGCTTAGCCACAGGAAACACCATATATTTT	CASSLATGNTIYF
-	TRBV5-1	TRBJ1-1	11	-	TGCGCCAGCAGCTCCGAGTATGAAGCTTTCTTT	CASSSEYEAFF
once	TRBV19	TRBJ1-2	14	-	TGTGCCAGTAGTATAGCCCCAGGGGACTATGGCTACACCTTC	CASSIAPGDYGYTF
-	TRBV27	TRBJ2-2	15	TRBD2	TGTGCCAGCAGTTCCTGGGGGGGAAAAACCGGGGAGCTGTTTTTT	CASSSWGGKTGELFF
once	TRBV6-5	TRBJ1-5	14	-	TGTGCCAGCAACCCGACAGTGGGCAATCAGCCCCAGCATTTT	CASNPTVGNQPQHF
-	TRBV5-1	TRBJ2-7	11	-	TGCGCCAGCAGCTCCGGGACAAAGCAGTACTTC	CASSSGTKQYF
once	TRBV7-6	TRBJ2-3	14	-	TGTGCCAGCAGCTCGGGGGTGGTCGCAGATACGCAGTATTTT	CASSSGVVADTQYF
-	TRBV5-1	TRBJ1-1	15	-	TGCGCCAGCAGCCCGGGACTCAGGTCGAGCACTGAAGCTTTCTTT	CASSPGLRSSTEAFF
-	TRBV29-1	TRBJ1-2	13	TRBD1	TGCAGCGTATACAGGGGGCAGGGCTATGGCTACACCTTC	CSVYRGQGYGYTF
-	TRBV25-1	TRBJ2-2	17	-	TGTGCCAGCAGTGCTCAGACATCGCTCACCCACACCGGGGAGCTGTTTTTT	CASSAQTSLTHTGELFF
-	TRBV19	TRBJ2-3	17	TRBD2	TGTGCCAGTAGTATCAGGACTAGCGGGGGTAGGGCAGATACGCAGTATTTT	CASSIRTSGGRADTQYF
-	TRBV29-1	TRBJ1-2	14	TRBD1	TGCAGCGTGGAGTTGCCGGGACAGACCTATGGCTACACCTTC	CSVELPGQTYGYTF
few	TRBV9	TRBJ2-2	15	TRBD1	TGTGCCAGCAGCCTGGGACAGCGGATAACCGGGGAGCTGTTTTTT	CASSLGQRITGELFF
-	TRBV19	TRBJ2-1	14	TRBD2	TGTGCCAGTAGTATTAGCGGGGGGACAGGTGAGCAGTTCTTC	CASSISGGTGEQFF
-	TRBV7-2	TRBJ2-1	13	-	TGTGCCAGCAGCCGGACTTGGAGGGATGAGCAGTTCTTC	CASSRTWRDEQFF
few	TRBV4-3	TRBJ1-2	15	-	TGCGCCAGCAGCCAAGTGAAGGGGACCAGCTATGGCTACACCTTC	CASSQVKGTSYGYTF
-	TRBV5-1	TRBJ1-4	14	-	TGCGCCAGCAGCTTGGAGGGACTTGGTGAAAAACTGTTTTTT	CASSLEGLGEKLFF
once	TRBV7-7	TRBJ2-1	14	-	TGTGCTAGCAGCCGCTCGGCGGGGGCCAATGAGCAGTTCTTC	CASSRSAGANEQFF
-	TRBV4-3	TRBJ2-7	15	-	TGCGCCAGCAGCCAAGGTCTGGCGGAGACCTACGAGCAGTACTTC	CASSQGLAETYEQYF
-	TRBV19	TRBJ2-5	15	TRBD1	TGTGCCAGTAGTTGGGGACAGTCCCCTCGGGAGACCCAGTACTTC	CASSWGQSPRETQYF
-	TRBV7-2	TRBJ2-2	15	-	TGTGCCAGCAGCCCGAGACTAGGCGACACCGGGGAGCTGTTTTTT	CASSPRLGDTGELFF
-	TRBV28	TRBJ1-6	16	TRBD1	TGTGCCAGCAGGCCCCCGGGACAGGGGAACAATTCACCCCTCCACTTT	CASRPPGQGNNSPLHF
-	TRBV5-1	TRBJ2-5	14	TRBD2	TGCGCCAGCACCAGTGCGGGGGGCGAAGAGACCCAGTACTTC	CASTSAGGEETQYF
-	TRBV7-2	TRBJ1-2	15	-	TGTGCCAGCAGCTCCGGGCCTGAAACAGCCTATGGCTACACCTTC	CASSSGPETAYGYTF
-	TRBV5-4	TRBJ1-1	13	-	TGTGCCAGCAGACTGACTACTTCTGCTGAAGCTTTCTTT	CASRLTTSAEAFF
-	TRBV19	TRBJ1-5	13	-	TGTGCCAGTAGCGCGGACCGTTTACGGCCCCAGCATTTT	CASSADRLRPQHF
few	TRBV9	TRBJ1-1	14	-	TGTGCCAGCAGCGCGGGACCCCTTCTCACTGAAGCTTTCTTT	CASSAGPLLTEAFF
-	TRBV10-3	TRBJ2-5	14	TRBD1	TGTGCCATCAGTGGGGACAGGGTCGGCGAGACCCAGTACTTC	CAISGDRVGETQYF
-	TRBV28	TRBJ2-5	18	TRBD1	TGTGCCAGCAGCCCAATCGTCGACAGGGGCAGAATCCAAGAGACCCAGTACTTC	CASSPIVDRGRIQETQYF
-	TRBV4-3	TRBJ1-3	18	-	TGCGCCAGCAGCCAAGATGTCATGCAGGGTCATCGCGGAAACACCATATATTTT	CASSQDVMQGHRGNTIYF
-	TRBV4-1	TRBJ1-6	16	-	TGCGCCAGCAGCCCCCAAAGGGTGATATCGGGTTCACCCCTCCACTTT	CASSPQRVISGSPLHF
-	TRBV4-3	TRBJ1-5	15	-	TGCGCCAGCAGCCAGGCTTACAGAGACAATCAGCCCCAGCATTTT	CASSQAYRDNQPQHF
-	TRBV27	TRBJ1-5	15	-	TGTGCCAGCAGGAGAGGTGGGACGTATGGCCAGCCCCAGCATTTT	CASRRGGTYGQPQHF
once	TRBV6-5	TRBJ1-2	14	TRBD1	TGTGCCAGCAGTTCGACAGGGTTAAACTATGGCTACACCTTC	CASSSTGLNYGYTF
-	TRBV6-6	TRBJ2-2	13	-	TGTGCCAGCAGAAGCCCGAACACCGGGGAGCTGTTTTTT	CASRSPNTGELFF
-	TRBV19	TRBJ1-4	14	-	TGTGCTACCGCGGAGGTTGCAACTAATGAAAAACTGTTTTTT	CATAEVATNEKLFF
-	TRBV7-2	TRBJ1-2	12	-	TGTGCCAGCAGCTTTGACAGCTATGGCTACACCTTC	CASSFDSYGYTF
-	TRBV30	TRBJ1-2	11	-	TGTGCCTGGAGTATTGGAATAGGCTACACCTTC	CAWSIGIGYTF
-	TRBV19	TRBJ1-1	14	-	TGTGCCAGTAGTATTGGGGAGAGTAGAGGGGAAGCTTTCTTT	CASSIGESRGEAFF
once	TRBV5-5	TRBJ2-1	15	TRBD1	TGTGCCAGCAGCTTGGAGGACAGGGCCTACAATGAGCAGTTCTTC	CASSLEDRAYNEQFF
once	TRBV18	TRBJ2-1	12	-	TGTGCCAGCTCACCGATCGGCAATGAGCAGTTCTTC	CASSPIGNEQFF
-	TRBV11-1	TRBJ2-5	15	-	TGTGCCAGCAGCTTAGAAGGGCGCCAATGGGAGACCCAGTACTTC	CASSLEGRQWETQYF
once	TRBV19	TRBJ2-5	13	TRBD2	TGTGCCAGTAGTCTAGCGGGGGTGAAGACCCAGTACTTC	CASSLAGVKTQYF
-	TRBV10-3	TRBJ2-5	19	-	TGTGCCATCGATTCACAGAAAATTCCGATTCCCCTTCAACAAGAGACCCAGTACTTC	CAIDSQKIPIPLQQETQYF
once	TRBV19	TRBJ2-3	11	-	TGTGCCAGTAGTACCGGGACGGCCGAGAATTTT	CASSTGTAENF
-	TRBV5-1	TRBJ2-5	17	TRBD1	TGCGCCAGCAGCCTTCGAAGGACAGGGGCCAGCCAAGAGACCCAGTACTTC	CASSLRRTGASQETQYF
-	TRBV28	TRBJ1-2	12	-	TGTGCCAGCAGTCTGGACACCTATGGCTACACCTTC	CASSLDTYGYTF
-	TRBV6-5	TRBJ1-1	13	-	TGTGCCAGCACCGAGAGCACGAACACTGAAGCTTTCTTT	CASTESTNTEAFF
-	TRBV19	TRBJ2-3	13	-	TGTGCCAGTAAAGGGCGGGGCTCAGATACGCAGTATTTT	CASKGRGSDTQYF
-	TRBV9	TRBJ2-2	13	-	TGTGCCAGCAGCGTACTGAGGGACGGGGAGCTGTTTTTT	CASSVLRDGELFF